The 18 T cell receptor beta chains below come from one sample, sequenced in a study of blood T cell repertoires in COVID-19. The protocol was immunoSEQ multiplex PCR, while the TCRdb copy is restricted to in-frame clones and leaves out a portion. This table has just over 300,000 clones, approximately 90% appearing once. The sequencing input was peripheral blood. The origin of the receptors is a young man with active or convalescent COVID-19.

J is TRBJ2-7 and V is TRBV5-1, with 15 positions matching TRBD2. V lost 3 bases to trimming and J lost 7 bases; unmatched junction nucleotides: 5. The germline V gene has CDR1 SGHRS and CDR2 YFSETQ. The CDR3 loop spans 15 amino acids. The CDR3: CASSSSGLAGGEQYF. The DNA for the CDR3 is TGCGCCAGCAGCTCATCGGGACTAGCGGGAGGTGAGCAGTACTTC. The variable domain in full, completed from reference TRBV5-1 and TRBJ2-7, reads KAGVTQTPRYLIKTRGQQVTLSCSPISGHRSVSWYQQTPGQGLQFLFEYFSETQRNKGNFPGRFSGRQFSNSRSEMNVSTLELGDSALYLCASSSSGLAGGEQYFGPGTRLTVT.

The gene calls are TRBV2 and TRBJ1-5; a weak D match, TRBD1 (6 bases). In germline, CDR1 is SNHLY, CDR2 FYNNEI. This CDR3 spans 13 amino acids. V shed 8 bases and J shed 5 bases, with 13 bases lying between them. As DNA, the CDR3 is TGTGCCAGCCGTGGACAGCTCCATCAGCCCCAGCATTTT. Translated: CASRGQLHQPQHF.

The chain links TRBV9 to TRBJ2-5, with a possible D match to TRBD2 (6 bases). The V end lost 3 bases, the J end lost 7 bases, and 16 bases lay between the germline ends. This CDR3 region has 14 residues. CDR1 is SGDLS and CDR2 is YYNGEE in the germline V gene. The CDR3 sequence: CASSGVGVGGTQYF. The CDR3 bases are TGTGCCAGCAGCGGCGTGGGGGTCGGGGGGACCCAGTACTTC.

This chain joins TRBV3-1 (or the pseudogene TRBV3-2) and TRBJ2-1; TRBD2 agrees at 7 bases. CDR3 length: 16 amino acids. Germline CDR1 is LGHDT and CDR2 is YNNKEL (reference sequence). V lost 3 bases, J lost 3 bases, and 8 bases stayed unmatched. DNA of the CDR3: TGTGCCAGCAGCCAGGGCGGGAGTCAGTTCTACAATGAGCAGTTCTTC. Amino acids: CASSQGGSQFYNEQFF.

In nucleotides, the CDR3 is TGCGCCAGCAGGGGGACAGGGGAAGATGGCTACACCTTC. The encoded protein is CASRGTGEDGYTF. This rearrangement joins TRBV23-1 to TRBJ1-2, with TRBD1 matching over 10 bases. TRBV23-1 is assigned to the ORF class and has an uncertain function. Unmatched junction bases numbered 4, after V lost 6 bases and J lost 6 bases. The CDR3 spans 13 residues.

The J gene is TRBJ2-2, the V gene TRBV3-1 (or the pseudogene TRBV3-2); D is unclear. The length of the CDR3 is 16 residues. V was cut by 1 base and J by 0 bases, with 9 bases left in between. Looked up from germline, CDR1 is LGHDT and CDR2 is YNNKEL (reference sequence). The CDR3 region is CASSQVLVANTGELFF. In DNA form, the CDR3 reads TGTGCCAGCAGCCAAGTTCTAGTGGCGAACACCGGGGAGCTGTTTTTT.

This chain connects TRBV21-1 to TRBJ2-1; the D segment call TRBD1 is taken from the table without a DNA check. TRBV21-1 is a pseudogene locus. The CDR3 spans 14 residues. DNA of the CDR3: TGTGCCAGCAGCAAACATGGGCACTACAATGAGCAGTTCTTC. As protein: CASSKHGHYNEQFF.

The chain employs TRBV18 and TRBJ2-2, with 7 bases identical to TRBD1. V lost 3 bases and J lost 4; bases outside the gene matches: 5. The germline gives CDR1 KGHSH, CDR2 LQKENI. The CDR3 sequence is 15 residues long. CDR3 residues: CASSPSDRATGELFF. In DNA, the CDR3 is TGTGCCAGCTCACCTTCCGACAGGGCCACCGGGGAGCTGTTTTTT.

The CDR3 region is CASSLDSQAYEQYF. The CDR3 DNA reads TGTGCCAGCAGCTTGGATAGCCAAGCCTACGAGCAGTACTTC. The chain recombines TRBV5-4 with TRBJ2-7; D ambiguous. The V end was cut by 0 bases, the J end by 2 bases, with 9 bases between. The germline gives CDR1 SGHNT, CDR2 YYREEE (reference sequence). CDR3 length: 14 residues.

The V gene is TRBV5-1, the J gene TRBJ2-7; 11 bases fit TRBD1. CDR1 is SGHRS, CDR2 YFSETQ, per germline. This CDR3 has 14 residues. Trimming removed 4 bases from V and 6 bases from J; junction bases left unmatched: 6. The CDR3 spells CASSPGTGGGEQYF. CDR3 sequence (DNA): TGCGCCAGCAGCCCAGGGACAGGGGGGGGCGAGCAGTACTTC.

This chain joins TRBV18 and TRBJ2-7; D may be TRBD1 (6 bases). Trimming took off 6 bases at V and 6 bases at J, with 15 bases between the two ends. The length of the CDR3 is 13 residues. Germline V gene sequence: CDR1 KGHSH, CDR2 LQKENI. DNA of the CDR3: TGTGCCAGCTCCCCTAATACAGGGCGCGAGCAGTACTTC. Its protein product is CASSPNTGREQYF.

J is TRBJ2-3 and V is TRBV5-1; possible D gene TRBD1, 7 bases. The V and J ends lost 4 bases and 3 bases respectively, with 12 bases between them. The CDR3 extends over 14 amino acids. The germline gives CDR1 SGHRS, CDR2 YFSETQ. The CDR3 region has the DNA TGCGCCAGCAGCGCGGGACAGTTGACAGATACGCAGTATTTT. Translating it yields CASSAGQLTDTQYF. Full variable domain (rest looked up from reference TRBV5-1 and TRBJ2-3): KAGVTQTPRYLIKTRGQQVTLSCSPISGHRSVSWYQQTPGQGLQFLFEYFSETQRNKGNFPGRFSGRQFSNSRSEMNVSTLELGDSALYLCASSAGQLTDTQYFGPGTRLTVL.

This clone was seen just once. The chain has TRBV18 and TRBJ2-3, with D maybe TRBD1 (5 bases). V lost 3 bases and J 4 bases, leaving 17 bases between the germline ends. CDR3 size: 16 residues. Germline V CDR1 and CDR2: KGHSH, LQKENI. CDR3 sequence reads: CASSPQGRRSADTQYF. The CDR3 DNA reads TGTGCCAGCTCACCTCAGGGCCGTAGGAGCGCAGATACGCAGTATTTT.

The gene calls are TRBV3-1 (or the pseudogene TRBV3-2) and TRBJ2-1; TRBD2 might be the D (7 bases). CDR1 is LGHDT, CDR2 YNNKEL, per germline (reference sequence). Trimming took off 0 bases at V and 5 bases at J, with 14 bases between the two ends. The CDR3 extends over 16 amino acids. CDR3 coding DNA: TGTGCCAGCAGCCAAGATCTACGGGGGGCCAACAATGAGCAGTTCTTC. Translation: CASSQDLRGANNEQFF.

This clone was observed once. The V gene is TRBV9, the J gene TRBJ2-5; 13 bases align to TRBD2. The CDR3 has 15 amino acids. Germline-derived CDR1 and CDR2 are SGDLS and YYNGEE. J lost 4 bases, V lost 3 bases, and 3 bases had no gene match. DNA of the CDR3: TGTGCCAGCAGCGAGGGACTAGCGGGGCGAGAGACCCAGTACTTC. It codes for CASSEGLAGRETQYF.

V and J are TRBV27 and TRBJ1-2; TRBD1 aligns across 7 bases. The germline V gene encodes CDR1 MNHEY and CDR2 SMNVEV (reference sequence). The CDR3 is made up of 17 amino acids. The V gene end was trimmed by 3 bases and the J gene end by 0 bases; junction bases not matched to a gene: 10. CDR3 nucleotides: TGTGCCAGCAGTTTGCCGTTGACAGGGCCTACTAACTATGGCTACACCTTC. Translation: CASSLPLTGPTNYGYTF.

The chain is built from TRBV15 and TRBJ2-7; TRBD2 aligns across 7 bases. From germline, CDR1 is LNHNV and CDR2 YYDKDF (reference sequence). The V and J ends lost 4 bases and 5 bases, in that order; junction bases with no gene match: 11. The CDR3 has 15 residues. CDR3 nucleotide sequence: TGTGCCACCAGCAACGGAGCTAGCGGTGGGGACGAGCAGTACTTC. It specifies CATSNGASGGDEQYF.

This clone was seen a single time. The gene calls are TRBV4-1 and TRBJ1-1, with 8 positions matching TRBD1. This CDR3 is built from 15 residues. The V and J ends lost 4 bases and 1 base, in that order; junction bases with no gene match: 5. Germline V lookup: CDR1 MGHRA, CDR2 YSYEKL. CDR3: CASSRGTGSNTEAFF. CDR3 in DNA: TGCGCCAGCAGCCGAGGGACAGGTTCGAACACTGAAGCTTTCTTT.